The rows below give T cell receptor beta chains drawn from one sample of a study of cytomegalovirus exposure and HLA in healthy donors. Sequencing was performed with immunoSEQ multiplex PCR; in TCRdb, only in-frame clones are kept and a portion is missing. The table shows about 220,000 clones, with just over 85% occurring only once. Sequencing input: PBMCs. Every receptor here comes from a woman between 18 and 30 years old in good health and CMV-seronegative. CDR3s include the opening cysteine and the closing phenylalanine or tryptophan. A D gene is named only where the DNA matches it firmly. The size entry is marked missing in some rows and otherwise reads once, few, many or a size class.

J: TRBJ1-5; size: few; D: NA; V: TRBV5-1; DNA: TGCGCCAGCAGCTTGGGACAGAACAACAATCAGCCCCAGCATTTT; CDR3: CASSLGQNNNQPQHF
J: TRBJ2-6; size: NA; D: NA; V: TRBV4-1; DNA: TGCGCCAGCAGCCAAGTAGGGGGCTCTGGGGCCAACGTCCTGACTTTC; CDR3: CASSQVGGSGANVLTF
J: TRBJ2-2; size: NA; D: NA; V: TRBV5-6; DNA: TGTGCCAGCAGCTTGGGGGCGGGCCGCCGACCCGGGGAGCTGTTTTTT; CDR3: CASSLGAGRRPGELFF
J: TRBJ2-7; size: NA; D: TRBD1; V: TRBV13; DNA: TGTGCCAGCACCACTCCCGGGACAGGACCCTACGAGCAGTACTTC; CDR3: CASTTPGTGPYEQYF
J: TRBJ1-3; size: NA; D: NA; V: TRBV5-4; DNA: TGTGCCAGCTCCCCACTTTCTGGAAACACCATATATTTT; CDR3: CASSPLSGNTIYF
J: TRBJ2-2; size: NA; D: NA; V: TRBV5-1; DNA: TGCGCCAGCAGCTTGGCGGGACACGCGAACACCGGGGAGCTGTTTTTT; CDR3: CASSLAGHANTGELFF
J: TRBJ2-1; size: NA; D: TRBD2; V: TRBV4-1; DNA: TGCGCCAGCAGCCAAGGAACTGGGGGGGAAAAACAGCAGTTCTTC; CDR3: CASSQGTGGEKQQFF
J: TRBJ1-5; size: NA; D: TRBD1; V: TRBV28; DNA: TGTGCCAGCACGTTCGGGGACAGGGCAAGCAATCAGCCCCAGCATTTT; CDR3: CASTFGDRASNQPQHF
J: TRBJ2-7; size: NA; D: NA; V: TRBV19; DNA: TGTGCCAGTAGTCCCTCGGGGCTAGCGTACGAGCAGTACTTC; CDR3: CASSPSGLAYEQYF
J: TRBJ2-5; size: once; D: TRBD2; V: TRBV5-4; DNA: TGTGCCAGCAGCACGGGACTAGCGGGAGGAGGGGGGGAGACCCAGTACTTC; CDR3: CASSTGLAGGGGETQYF
J: TRBJ2-1; size: NA; D: NA; V: TRBV21-1; DNA: TGTGCCAGCGGGAAACAGGGGATCAATGAGCAGTTCTTC; CDR3: CASGKQGINEQFF
J: TRBJ2-3; size: once; D: TRBD1; V: TRBV28; DNA: TGTGCCAGCAGTCCCACAGGGGGAAGGGCAGATACGCAGTATTTT; CDR3: CASSPTGGRADTQYF
J: TRBJ1-2; size: NA; D: NA; V: TRBV7-2; DNA: TGTGCCAGCAGCCCAGGGATTACGTATGGCTACACCTTC; CDR3: CASSPGITYGYTF
J: TRBJ1-1; size: NA; D: NA; V: TRBV5-1; DNA: TGCGCCAGCAGCTTGGAGGGGGAAAAAGCTTTCTTT; CDR3: CASSLEGEKAFF
J: TRBJ2-1; size: NA; D: TRBD2; V: TRBV7-6; DNA: TGTGCCAGCAGCTTAGCGCATAAGGCGGGAGGCTCCTACAATGAGCAGTTCTTC; CDR3: CASSLAHKAGGSYNEQFF
J: TRBJ1-1; size: NA; D: TRBD1; V: TRBV27; DNA: TGTGCCAGCAGTTCGGGACAGGGAGGGGGGAACACTGAAGCTTTCTTT; CDR3: CASSSGQGGGNTEAFF
J: TRBJ2-3; size: NA; D: NA; V: TRBV7-2; DNA: TGTGCCAGCAGCTTTAATGCAGATACGCAGTATTTT; CDR3: CASSFNADTQYF
J: TRBJ2-4; size: once; D: NA; V: TRBV20-1; DNA: TGCAGTGCGAGCTGGGGAGACATTCAGTACTTC; CDR3: CSASWGDIQYF
J: TRBJ2-3; size: once; D: TRBD2; V: TRBV4-1; DNA: TGCGCCAGCAGCCCTAGCGGGAGCACAGATACGCAGTATTTT; CDR3: CASSPSGSTDTQYF
J: TRBJ2-7; size: NA; D: TRBD1; V: TRBV7-8; DNA: TGTGCCAGCAGCTCACCCACTAACGGGGCAGGGGGCCCGGACGAGCAGTACTTC; CDR3: CASSSPTNGAGGPDEQYF
J: TRBJ1-2; size: once; D: TRBD1; V: TRBV4-2; DNA: TGTGCCAGCACCGACGGGCCAGGGGGCGGCTACACCTTC; CDR3: CASTDGPGGGYTF
J: TRBJ2-3; size: NA; D: NA; V: TRBV30; DNA: TGTGCCTCGCATAGCCCCCCGGTGCCAGATACGCAGTATTTT; CDR3: CASHSPPVPDTQYF
J: TRBJ2-7; size: NA; D: TRBD2; V: TRBV28; DNA: TGTGCCAGCAGTTTATTCGAAGGGGTCGGTAGCGGGAGGTCCGGGGAGCAGTACTTC; CDR3: CASSLFEGVGSGRSGEQYF
J: TRBJ1-5; size: NA; D: NA; V: TRBV11-3; DNA: TGTGCCAGCAGCTTAGGGCTCCCCAGGGGCAATCAGCCCCAGCATTTT; CDR3: CASSLGLPRGNQPQHF
J: TRBJ2-3; size: NA; D: NA; V: TRBV7-9; DNA: TGTGCCAGCAGCTTTGGACACAGCACAGATACGCAGTATTTT; CDR3: CASSFGHSTDTQYF
J: TRBJ1-3; size: NA; D: NA; V: TRBV27; DNA: TGTGCCAGCAGCCTCCAGCAGGGATCTGGAAACACCATATATTTT; CDR3: CASSLQQGSGNTIYF
J: TRBJ2-1; size: NA; D: TRBD2; V: TRBV6-5; DNA: TGTGCCAGCAGGGGACTAGCGGACAATGAGCAGTTCTTC; CDR3: CASRGLADNEQFF
J: TRBJ2-1; size: NA; D: NA; V: TRBV21-1; DNA: TGTGCCAGCAGCGCCGTGCGTCGGCGGGTTCAGTACAATGAGCAGTTCTTC; CDR3: CASSAVRRRVQYNEQFF
J: TRBJ2-1; size: NA; D: NA; V: TRBV4-1; DNA: TGCGCCAGCAGCCATACGGGACTCCAGAACAATGAGCAGTTCTTC; CDR3: CASSHTGLQNNEQFF
J: TRBJ1-1; size: NA; D: NA; V: TRBV4-3; DNA: TGCGCCAGCAGCCAACCAGACGGAGCTGAAGCTTTCTTT; CDR3: CASSQPDGAEAFF
J: TRBJ2-1; size: NA; D: NA; V: TRBV9; DNA: TGTGCCAGCAGCGTTCTAGCGAGCGATGGCACACAGTTCTTC; CDR3: CASSVLASDGTQFF
J: TRBJ1-4; size: NA; D: TRBD1; V: TRBV5-1; DNA: TGCGCCAGCAGCGGGAGGCAGGGGGCTGCTACTAATGAAAAACTGTTTTTT; CDR3: CASSGRQGAATNEKLFF